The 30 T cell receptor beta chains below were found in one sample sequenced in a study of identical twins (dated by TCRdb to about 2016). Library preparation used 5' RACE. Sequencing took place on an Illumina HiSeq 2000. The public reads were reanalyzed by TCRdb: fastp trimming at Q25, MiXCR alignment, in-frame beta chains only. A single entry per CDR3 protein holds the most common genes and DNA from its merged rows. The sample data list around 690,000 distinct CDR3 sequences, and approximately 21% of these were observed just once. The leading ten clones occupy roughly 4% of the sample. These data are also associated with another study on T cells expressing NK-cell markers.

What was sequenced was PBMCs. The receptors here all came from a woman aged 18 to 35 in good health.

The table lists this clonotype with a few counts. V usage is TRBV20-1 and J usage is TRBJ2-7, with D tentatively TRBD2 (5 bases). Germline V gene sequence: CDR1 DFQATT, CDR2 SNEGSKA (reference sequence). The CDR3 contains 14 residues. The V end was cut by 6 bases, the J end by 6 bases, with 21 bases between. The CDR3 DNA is TGCAGTGCCGCCGCGGGTTTTTTAGGCAGCGAGCAGTACTTC. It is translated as CSAAAGFLGSEQYF.

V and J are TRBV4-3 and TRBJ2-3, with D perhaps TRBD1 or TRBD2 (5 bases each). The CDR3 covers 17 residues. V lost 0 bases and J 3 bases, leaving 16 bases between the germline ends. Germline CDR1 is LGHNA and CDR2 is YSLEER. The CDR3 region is CASSQEISFWGTDTQYF. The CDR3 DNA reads TGCGCCAGCAGCCAAGAGATTAGCTTTTGGGGGACAGATACGCAGTATTTT.

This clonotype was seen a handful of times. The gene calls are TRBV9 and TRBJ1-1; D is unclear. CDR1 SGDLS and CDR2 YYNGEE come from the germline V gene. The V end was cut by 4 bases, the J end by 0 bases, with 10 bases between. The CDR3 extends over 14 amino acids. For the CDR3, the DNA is TGTGCCAGCAGCCCCCGTCCGATGAACACTGAAGCTTTCTTT. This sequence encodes CASSPRPMNTEAFF.

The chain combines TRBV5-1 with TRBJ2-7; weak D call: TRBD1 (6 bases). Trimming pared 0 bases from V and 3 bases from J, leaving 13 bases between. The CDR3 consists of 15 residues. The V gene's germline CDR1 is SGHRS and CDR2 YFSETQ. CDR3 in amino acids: CASSLGAGEFYEQYF. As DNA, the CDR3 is TGCGCCAGCAGCTTGGGGGCAGGGGAGTTCTACGAGCAGTACTTC.

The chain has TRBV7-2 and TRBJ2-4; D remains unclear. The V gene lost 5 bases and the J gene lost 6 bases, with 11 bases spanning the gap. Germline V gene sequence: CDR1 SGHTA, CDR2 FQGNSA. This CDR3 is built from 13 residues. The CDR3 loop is CASSPLPVNIQYF. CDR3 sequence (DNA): TGTGCCAGCAGCCCACTTCCGGTAAACATTCAGTACTTC. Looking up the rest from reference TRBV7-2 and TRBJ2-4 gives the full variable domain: GAGVSQSPSNKVTEKGKDVELRCDPISGHTALYWYRQSLGQGLEFLIYFQGNSAPDKSGLPSDRFSAERTGGSVSTLTIQRTQQEDSAVYLCASSPLPVNIQYFGAGTRLSVL.

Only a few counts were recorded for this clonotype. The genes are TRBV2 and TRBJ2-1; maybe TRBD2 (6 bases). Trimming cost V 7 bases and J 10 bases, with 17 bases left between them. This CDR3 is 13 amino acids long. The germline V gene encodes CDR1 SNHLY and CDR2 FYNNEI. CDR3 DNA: TGTGCCAGCACCGCCTTAGCGGTAGGGGAGCAGTTCTTC. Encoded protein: CASTALAVGEQFF.

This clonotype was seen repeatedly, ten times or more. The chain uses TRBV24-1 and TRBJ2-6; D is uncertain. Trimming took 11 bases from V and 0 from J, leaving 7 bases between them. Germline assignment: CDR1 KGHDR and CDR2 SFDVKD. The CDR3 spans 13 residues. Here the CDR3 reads CAISPSGANVLTF. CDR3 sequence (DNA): TGTGCCATCAGCCCCTCTGGGGCCAACGTCCTGACTTTC.

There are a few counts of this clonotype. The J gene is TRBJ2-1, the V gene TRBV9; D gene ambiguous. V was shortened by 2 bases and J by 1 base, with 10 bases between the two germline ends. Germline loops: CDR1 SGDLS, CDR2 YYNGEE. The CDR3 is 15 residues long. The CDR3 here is CASSVEGVSYNEQFF. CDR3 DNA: TGTGCCAGCAGCGTCGAAGGCGTTTCCTACAATGAGCAGTTCTTC.

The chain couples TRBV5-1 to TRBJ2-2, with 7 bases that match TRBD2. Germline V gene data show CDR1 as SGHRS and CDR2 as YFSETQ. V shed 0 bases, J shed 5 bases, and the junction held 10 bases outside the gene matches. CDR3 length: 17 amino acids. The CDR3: CASSLGPASGMTGELFF. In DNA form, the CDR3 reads TGCGCCAGCAGCTTGGGACCAGCTAGCGGTATGACCGGGGAGCTGTTTTTT. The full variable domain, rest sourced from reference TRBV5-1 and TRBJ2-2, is KAGVTQTPRYLIKTRGQQVTLSCSPISGHRSVSWYQQTPGQGLQFLFEYFSETQRNKGNFPGRFSGRQFSNSRSEMNVSTLELGDSALYLCASSLGPASGMTGELFFGEGSRLTVL.

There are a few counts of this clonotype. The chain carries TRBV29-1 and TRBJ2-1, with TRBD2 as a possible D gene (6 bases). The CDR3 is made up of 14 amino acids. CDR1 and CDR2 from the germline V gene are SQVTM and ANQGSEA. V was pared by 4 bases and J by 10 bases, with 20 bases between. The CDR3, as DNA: TGCAGCGTTGGGGGACTGCGAGGGATTGGAGAGCAGTTCTTC. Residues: CSVGGLRGIGEQFF.

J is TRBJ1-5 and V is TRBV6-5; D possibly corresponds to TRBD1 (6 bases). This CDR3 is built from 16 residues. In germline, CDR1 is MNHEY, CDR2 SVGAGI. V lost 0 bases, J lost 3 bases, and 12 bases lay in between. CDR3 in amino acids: CASSYSAGAHNQPQHF. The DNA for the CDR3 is TGTGCCAGCAGTTACTCAGCGGGGGCGCACAATCAGCCCCAGCATTTT.

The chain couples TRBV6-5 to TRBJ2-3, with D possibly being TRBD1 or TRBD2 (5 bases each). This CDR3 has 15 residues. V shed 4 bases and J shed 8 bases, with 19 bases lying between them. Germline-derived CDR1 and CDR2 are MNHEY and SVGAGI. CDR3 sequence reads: CASSFYPRDRPTQYF. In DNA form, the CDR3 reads TGTGCCAGCAGTTTCTACCCCCGGGACCGCCCTACGCAGTATTTT.

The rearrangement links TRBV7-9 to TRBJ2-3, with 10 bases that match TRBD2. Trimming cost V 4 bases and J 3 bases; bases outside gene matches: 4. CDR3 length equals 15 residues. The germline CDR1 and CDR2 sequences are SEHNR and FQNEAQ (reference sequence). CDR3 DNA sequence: TGTGCCAGCAGCTATTATAGCGGGGGGACAGATACGCAGTATTTT. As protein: CASSYYSGGTDTQYF.

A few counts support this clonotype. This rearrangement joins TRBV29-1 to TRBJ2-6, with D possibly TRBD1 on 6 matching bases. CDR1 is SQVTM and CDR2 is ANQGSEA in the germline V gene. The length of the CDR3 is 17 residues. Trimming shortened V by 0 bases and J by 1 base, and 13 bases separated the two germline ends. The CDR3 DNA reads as TGCAGCGTTGAAGAACCGGGAACAGGGTCTGGGGCCAACGTCCTGACTTTC. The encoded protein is CSVEEPGTGSGANVLTF.

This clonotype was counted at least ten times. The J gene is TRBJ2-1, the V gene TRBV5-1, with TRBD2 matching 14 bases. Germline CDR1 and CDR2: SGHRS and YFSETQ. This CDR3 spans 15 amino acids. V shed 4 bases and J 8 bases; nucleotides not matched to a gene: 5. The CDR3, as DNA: TGCGCCAGCAGCAAGGGACTAGCGGGAGTCGATGAGCAGTTCTTC. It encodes CASSKGLAGVDEQFF.

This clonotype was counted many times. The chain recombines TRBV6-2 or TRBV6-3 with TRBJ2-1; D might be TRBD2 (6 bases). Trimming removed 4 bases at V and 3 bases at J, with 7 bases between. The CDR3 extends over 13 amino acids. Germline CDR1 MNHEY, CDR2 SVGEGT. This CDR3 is CASSSGDYNEQFF. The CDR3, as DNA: TGTGCCAGCAGTTCGGGGGACTACAATGAGCAGTTCTTC.

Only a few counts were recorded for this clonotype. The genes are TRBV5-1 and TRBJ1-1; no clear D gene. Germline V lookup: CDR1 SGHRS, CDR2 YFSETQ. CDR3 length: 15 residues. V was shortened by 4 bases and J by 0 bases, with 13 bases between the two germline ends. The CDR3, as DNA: TGCGCCAGCAGCCGGAAACAAGACATGAACACTGAAGCTTTCTTT. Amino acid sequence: CASSRKQDMNTEAFF.

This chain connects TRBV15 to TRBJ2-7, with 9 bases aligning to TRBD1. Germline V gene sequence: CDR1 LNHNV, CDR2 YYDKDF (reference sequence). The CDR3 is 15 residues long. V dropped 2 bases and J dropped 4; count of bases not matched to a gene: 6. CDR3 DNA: TGTGCCACCAGCAGAACGGGACAGGGTCTATACGAGCAGTACTTC. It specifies CATSRTGQGLYEQYF.

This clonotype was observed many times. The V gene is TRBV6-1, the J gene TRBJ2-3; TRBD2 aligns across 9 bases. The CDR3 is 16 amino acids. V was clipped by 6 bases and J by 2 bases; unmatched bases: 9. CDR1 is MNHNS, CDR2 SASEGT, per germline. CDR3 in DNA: TGTGCCAGCAGCCAATCGGGACTAGCTTACACAGATACGCAGTATTTT. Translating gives CASSQSGLAYTDTQYF.

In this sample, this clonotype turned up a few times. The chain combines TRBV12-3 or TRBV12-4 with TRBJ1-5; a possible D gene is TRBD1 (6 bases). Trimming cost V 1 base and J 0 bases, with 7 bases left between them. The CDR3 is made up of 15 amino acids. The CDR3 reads CASSLEGDSNQPQHF. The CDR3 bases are TGTGCCAGCAGTTTAGAGGGGGATAGCAATCAGCCCCAGCATTTT.

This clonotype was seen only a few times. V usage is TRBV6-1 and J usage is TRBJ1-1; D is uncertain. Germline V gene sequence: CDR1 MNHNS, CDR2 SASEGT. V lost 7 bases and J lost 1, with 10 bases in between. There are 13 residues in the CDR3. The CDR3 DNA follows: TGTGCCAGCACCTTTAGCTCGAACACTGAAGCTTTCTTT. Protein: CASTFSSNTEAFF.

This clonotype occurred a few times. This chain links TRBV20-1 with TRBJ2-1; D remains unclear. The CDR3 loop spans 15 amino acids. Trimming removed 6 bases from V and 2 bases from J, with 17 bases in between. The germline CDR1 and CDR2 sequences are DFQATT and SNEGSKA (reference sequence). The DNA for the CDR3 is TGCAGTGCCGATAAGACTCTCGGCACCTACAATGAGCAGTTCTTC. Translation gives CSADKTLGTYNEQFF.

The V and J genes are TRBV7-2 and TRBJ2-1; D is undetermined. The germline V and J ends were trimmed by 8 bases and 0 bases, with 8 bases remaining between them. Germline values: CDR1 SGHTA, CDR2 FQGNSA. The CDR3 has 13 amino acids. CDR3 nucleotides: TGTGCCAGCGAGGAAAGCTCCTACAATGAGCAGTTCTTC. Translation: CASEESSYNEQFF. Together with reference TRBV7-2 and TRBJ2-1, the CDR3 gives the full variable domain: GAGVSQSPSNKVTEKGKDVELRCDPISGHTALYWYRQSLGQGLEFLIYFQGNSAPDKSGLPSDRFSAERTGGSVSTLTIQRTQQEDSAVYLCASEESSYNEQFFGPGTRLTVL.

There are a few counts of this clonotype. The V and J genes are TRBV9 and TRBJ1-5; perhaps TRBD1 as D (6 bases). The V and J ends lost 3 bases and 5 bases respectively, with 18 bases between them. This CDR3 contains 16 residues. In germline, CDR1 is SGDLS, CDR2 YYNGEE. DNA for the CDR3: TGTGCCAGCAGCGGTGACAGGCCCTTTCCGGATCAGCCCCAGCATTTT. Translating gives CASSGDRPFPDQPQHF.

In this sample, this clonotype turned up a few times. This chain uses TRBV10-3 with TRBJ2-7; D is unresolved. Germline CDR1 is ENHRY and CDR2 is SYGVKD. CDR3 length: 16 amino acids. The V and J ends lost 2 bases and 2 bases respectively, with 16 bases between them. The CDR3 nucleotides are TGTGCCATCAGTGAGCCGACTGCGTTAGGAACCTACGAGCAGTACTTC. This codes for CAISEPTALGTYEQYF.

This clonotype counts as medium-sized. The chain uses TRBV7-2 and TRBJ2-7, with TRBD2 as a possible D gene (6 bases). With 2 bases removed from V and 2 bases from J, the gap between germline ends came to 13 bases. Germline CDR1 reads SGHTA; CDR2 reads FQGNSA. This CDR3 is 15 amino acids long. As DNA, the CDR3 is TGTGCCAGCAGCTTAATTCCTAGCGCTACCTACGAGCAGTACTTC. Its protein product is CASSLIPSATYEQYF.

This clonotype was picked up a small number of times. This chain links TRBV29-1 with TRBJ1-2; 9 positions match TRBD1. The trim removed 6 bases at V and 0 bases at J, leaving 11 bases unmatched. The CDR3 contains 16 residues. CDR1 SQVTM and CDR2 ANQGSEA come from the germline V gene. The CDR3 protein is CSVSTSRDRANYGYTF. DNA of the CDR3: TGCAGCGTCTCCACCAGCCGGGACAGGGCTAACTATGGCTACACCTTC.

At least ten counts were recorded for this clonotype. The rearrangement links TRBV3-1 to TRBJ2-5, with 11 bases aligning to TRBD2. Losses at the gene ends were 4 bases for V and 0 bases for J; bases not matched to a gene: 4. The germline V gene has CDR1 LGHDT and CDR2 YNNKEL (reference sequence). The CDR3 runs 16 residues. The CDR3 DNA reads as TGTGCCAGCAGCCTACCGGGACTAGCGGACCAAGAGACCCAGTACTTC. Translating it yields CASSLPGLADQETQYF.

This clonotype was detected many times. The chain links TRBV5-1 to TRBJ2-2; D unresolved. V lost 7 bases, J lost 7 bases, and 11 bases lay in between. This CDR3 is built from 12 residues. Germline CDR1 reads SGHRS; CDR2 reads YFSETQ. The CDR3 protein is CASGQPSGELFF. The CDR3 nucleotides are TGCGCCAGCGGGCAGCCTAGCGGGGAGCTGTTTTTT.

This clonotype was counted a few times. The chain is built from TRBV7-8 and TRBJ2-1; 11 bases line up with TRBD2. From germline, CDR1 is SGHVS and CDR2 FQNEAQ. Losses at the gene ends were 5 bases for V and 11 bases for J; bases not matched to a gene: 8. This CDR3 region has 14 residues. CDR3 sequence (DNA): TGTGCCAGCAGCGAGACTAGCGGGGAGAGGCAGCAGTTCTTC. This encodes CASSETSGERQQFF. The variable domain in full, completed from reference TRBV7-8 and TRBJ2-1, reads GAGVSQSPRYKVAKRGQDVALRCDPISGHVSLFWYQQALGQGPEFLTYFQNEAQLDKSGLPSDRFFAERPEGSVSTLKIQRTQQEDSAVYLCASSETSGERQQFFGPGTRLTVL.